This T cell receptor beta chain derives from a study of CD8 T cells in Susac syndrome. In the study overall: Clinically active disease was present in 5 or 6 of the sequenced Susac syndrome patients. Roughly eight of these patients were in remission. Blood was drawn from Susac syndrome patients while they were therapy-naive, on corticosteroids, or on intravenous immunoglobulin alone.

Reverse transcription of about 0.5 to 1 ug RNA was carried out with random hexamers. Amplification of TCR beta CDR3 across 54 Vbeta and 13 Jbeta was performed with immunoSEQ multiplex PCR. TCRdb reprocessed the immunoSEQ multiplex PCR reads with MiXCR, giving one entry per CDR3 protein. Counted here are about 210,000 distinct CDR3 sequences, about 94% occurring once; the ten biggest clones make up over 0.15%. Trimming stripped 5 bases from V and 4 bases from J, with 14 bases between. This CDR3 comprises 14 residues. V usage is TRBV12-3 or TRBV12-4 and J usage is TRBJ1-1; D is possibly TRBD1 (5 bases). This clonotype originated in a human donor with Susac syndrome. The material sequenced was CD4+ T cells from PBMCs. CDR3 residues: CASSPVGGSTEAFF. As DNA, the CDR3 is TGTGCCAGCAGTCCGGTGGGGGGAAGCACTGAAGCTTTCTTT.